The 30 T cell receptor beta chains given below trace back to one sample, sequenced in a study of blood T cell repertoires in COVID-19. Profiled with immunoSEQ multiplex PCR; TCRdb holds only in-frame clones, not every one. Of approximately 210,000 clones listed, around 80% are singletons. The sequenced material came from peripheral blood. The source of these receptors is a woman aged 50 to 60 with acute or convalescent COVID-19.

V and J are TRBV5-1 and TRBJ1-6; possibly TRBD1 for D (6 bases). The CDR3 contains 15 residues. V gave up 0 bases and J gave up 7 bases, with 11 bases separating them. Germline assignment: CDR1 SGHRS and CDR2 YFSETQ. The CDR3 nucleotides read TGCGCCAGCAGCTTGGCAGGGGATGGGAATTCACCCCTCCACTTT. Translation: CASSLAGDGNSPLHF. Together with reference TRBV5-1 and TRBJ1-6, the CDR3 gives the full variable domain: KAGVTQTPRYLIKTRGQQVTLSCSPISGHRSVSWYQQTPGQGLQFLFEYFSETQRNKGNFPGRFSGRQFSNSRSEMNVSTLELGDSALYLCASSLAGDGNSPLHFGNGTRLTVT.

The CDR3 bases are TGTGCCAGCAGCCAACAGCGGGAGGACGAGCAGTACTTC. It codes for CASSQQREDEQYF. The J gene is TRBJ2-7, the V gene TRBV11-2; 9 bases align to TRBD2. V lost 5 bases, J lost 5 bases, and 4 bases stayed unmatched. The CDR3 consists of 13 residues. Germline CDR1 and CDR2: SGHAT and FQNNGV. Drawing the rest from reference TRBV11-2 and TRBJ2-7, the complete variable domain is EAGVAQSPRYKIIEKRQSVAFWCNPISGHATLYWYQQILGQGPKLLIQFQNNGVVDDSQLPKDRFSAERLKGVDSTLKIQPAKLEDSAVYLCASSQQREDEQYFGPGTRLTVT.

The chain employs TRBV19 and TRBJ1-3, with a possible D match to TRBD1 (5 bases). This CDR3 is 14 amino acids long. Germline CDR1 reads LNHDA; CDR2 reads SQIVND (reference sequence). V shed 2 bases and J shed 2 bases, with 7 bases lying between them. DNA for the CDR3: TGTGCCAGTAGTATACAGGGTACTGGAAACACCATATATTTT. Its protein product is CASSIQGTGNTIYF. Supplemented by reference TRBV19 and TRBJ1-3, the full variable domain reads DGGITQSPKYLFRKEGQNVTLSCEQNLNHDAMYWYRQDPGQGLRLIYYSQIVNDFQKGDIAEGYSVSREKKESFPLTVTSAQKNPTAFYLCASSIQGTGNTIYFGEGSWLTVV.

The CDR3 loop reads CASSLGQGPRAQEQFF. The CDR3 DNA reads TGTGCCAGCAGCTTAGGTCAGGGGCCTAGGGCTCAGGAGCAGTTCTTC. The chain recombines TRBV7-2 with TRBJ2-1, with D perhaps TRBD1 (6 bases). There are 16 residues in the CDR3. The V gene lost 1 base and the J gene lost 10 bases, with 20 bases spanning the gap. Germline V gene data show CDR1 as SGHTA and CDR2 as FQGNSA.

J is TRBJ2-5 and V is TRBV29-1, with 7 bases matching TRBD1. The CDR3 covers 11 residues. Trimming took 7 bases from V and 3 from J; bases not matched to a gene: 2. Germline assignment: CDR1 SQVTM and CDR2 ANQGSEA. CDR3 coding DNA: TGCAGCGCCGGGACAGAAGAGACCCAGTACTTC. Its translation: CSAGTEETQYF.

V usage is TRBV11-3 and J usage is TRBJ2-7; 10 bases line up with TRBD2. Germline V gives CDR1 SGHNT, CDR2 YENEEA. The CDR3 has 18 residues. V gave up 6 bases and J gave up 0 bases; unmatched junction bases: 14. The CDR3 protein is CASRDTRTSGPFSYEQYF. CDR3 sequence (DNA): TGTGCCAGCAGGGACACTAGGACTAGCGGACCGTTCTCCTACGAGCAGTACTTC.

This rearrangement joins TRBV3-1 (or the pseudogene TRBV3-2) to TRBJ2-7, with D possibly being TRBD2 (7 bases). V was shortened by 8 bases and J by 0 bases, with 11 bases between the two germline ends. CDR3 size: 13 residues. Per germline, CDR1 LGHDT and CDR2 YNNKEL (reference sequence). CDR3 coding DNA: TGTGCCAGCGGGGGGGACACCTCCTACGAGCAGTACTTC. This encodes CASGGDTSYEQYF.

The chain links TRBV28 to TRBJ2-1; 8 positions match TRBD1. V was pared by 5 bases and J by 7 bases, with 7 bases of the junction left unmatched. This CDR3 has 14 amino acids. The germline gives CDR1 MDHEN, CDR2 SYDVKM. This chain's CDR3 is CASSHQGADNEQFF. Here the CDR3 DNA reads TGTGCCAGCAGTCACCAGGGGGCGGATAATGAGCAGTTCTTC.

V gene TRBV29-1 combines with J gene TRBJ2-2, with 8 bases identical to TRBD1. This CDR3 comprises 14 residues. Germline CDR1 SQVTM, CDR2 ANQGSEA. The J segment lost 2 bases and the V segment lost 7 bases, leaving 6 bases of the junction unmatched. CDR3 sequence reads: CSGGQGPNTGELFF. The CDR3, as DNA: TGCAGCGGTGGACAGGGCCCTAACACCGGGGAGCTGTTTTTT.

The chain joins TRBV11-2 to TRBJ1-1, with 7 nucleotides matching TRBD1. Germline assignment: CDR1 SGHAT and CDR2 FQNNGV. Trimming removed 5 bases from V and 8 bases from J; junction bases left unmatched: 5. This CDR3 spans 12 amino acids. CDR3 sequence reads: CASSPQGGEAFF. The CDR3 DNA follows: TGTGCCAGCAGCCCCCAGGGGGGAGAAGCTTTCTTT.

The gene calls are TRBV19 and TRBJ2-4, with 10 nucleotides matching TRBD1. The V gene's germline CDR1 is LNHDA and CDR2 SQIVND (reference sequence). With V trimmed by 1 base and J by 1 base, 10 bases remained unmatched. This CDR3 is built from 19 residues. As DNA, the CDR3 is TGTGCCAGTAGTATAGGGCCGGGACAGGGGAGCTCGGCCAAAAACATTCAGTACTTC. It codes for CASSIGPGQGSSAKNIQYF.

V and J are TRBV2 and TRBJ2-7; 12 bases line up with TRBD1. The CDR3 loop spans 14 amino acids. J was trimmed by 9 bases and V by 4 bases; bases with no gene match: 7. Germline V CDR1 and CDR2: SNHLY, FYNNEI. In DNA, the CDR3 is TGTGCCAGCAGTGGGGACAGGGGGCTTGGAGGGCAGTACTTC. Its translation is CASSGDRGLGGQYF.

CDR3 residues: CASGHGTGGYEQYF. The CDR3, as DNA: TGCGCCAGCGGACACGGGACAGGGGGCTACGAGCAGTACTTC. The V and J genes are TRBV5-1 and TRBJ2-7; TRBD1 matches at 11 bases. This CDR3 is 14 amino acids long. The germline V gene encodes CDR1 SGHRS and CDR2 YFSETQ. V was clipped by 7 bases and J by 3 bases; unmatched bases: 6.

This clone was recorded a few times. This chain links TRBV5-1 with TRBJ2-1; possible D gene TRBD2, 6 bases. V dropped 4 bases and J dropped 0 bases, with 11 bases sitting between them. Germline CDR1 and CDR2: SGHRS and YFSETQ. The CDR3 spans 15 residues. The CDR3 protein is CASSISGFSYNEQFF. In nucleotides, the CDR3 is TGCGCCAGCAGCATTAGCGGTTTCTCCTACAATGAGCAGTTCTTC. The complete variable domain, with remaining parts taken from reference TRBV5-1 and TRBJ2-1, reads KAGVTQTPRYLIKTRGQQVTLSCSPISGHRSVSWYQQTPGQGLQFLFEYFSETQRNKGNFPGRFSGRQFSNSRSEMNVSTLELGDSALYLCASSISGFSYNEQFFGPGTRLTVL.

Only a few counts were recorded for this clone. This chain links TRBV6-2 or TRBV6-3 with TRBJ1-5; D possibly corresponds to TRBD1 (6 bases). Germline CDR1 is MNHEY and CDR2 is SVGEGT. The length of the CDR3 is 13 residues. Trimming removed 6 bases from V and 7 bases from J, with 13 bases in between. The CDR3 loop is CASSWGPGQPQHF. CDR3 nucleotides: TGTGCCAGCAGCTGGGGGCCAGGCCAGCCCCAGCATTTT.

This rearrangement joins TRBV28 to TRBJ1-2; 12 bases agree with TRBD1. The trim removed 2 bases at V and 1 base at J, leaving 2 bases unmatched. There are 16 residues in the CDR3. Germline V gene sequence: CDR1 MDHEN, CDR2 SYDVKM. The CDR3 coding sequence is TGTGCCAGCAGTTTAGGGGACAGGGGGCATAACTATGGCTACACCTTC. Encoded protein: CASSLGDRGHNYGYTF.

This chain uses TRBV3-1 (or the pseudogene TRBV3-2) with TRBJ1-2, with 7 bases lining up with TRBD1. The junction had 6 bases not matched to a gene; V was cut back by 2 bases and J by 6 bases. This CDR3 spans 14 amino acids. Germline V CDR1 and CDR2: LGHDT, YNNKEL (reference sequence). The CDR3 DNA is TGTGCCAGCAGCCAATGGGAGCAGGGGGATGGCTACACCTTC. It codes for CASSQWEQGDGYTF.

V gene TRBV12-3 or TRBV12-4 combines with J gene TRBJ1-1; D is uncertain. The germline V and J ends were trimmed by 5 bases and 1 base, with 8 bases remaining between them. This CDR3 contains 13 residues. CDR3 region: CASSLNRNTEAFF. The CDR3 coding sequence is TGTGCCAGCAGTCTCAATAGGAACACTGAAGCTTTCTTT.

The gene calls are TRBV9 and TRBJ1-4, with a weak D call TRBD1 (6 bases). The germline V and J ends were trimmed by 2 bases and 6 bases, with 11 bases remaining between them. Germline values: CDR1 SGDLS, CDR2 YYNGEE. This CDR3 spans 14 amino acids. CDR3 amino acids: CASSVAGVDEKLFF. The CDR3 region has the DNA TGTGCCAGCAGCGTGGCAGGGGTCGATGAAAAACTGTTTTTT.

The chain has TRBV5-4 and TRBJ2-2; weak D call: TRBD2 (6 bases). CDR1 and CDR2 from the germline V gene are SGHNT and YYREEE (reference sequence). The CDR3 has 19 amino acids. V dropped 4 bases and J dropped 1 base, with 23 bases sitting between them. CDR3 DNA sequence: TGTGCCAGCAGCCCCGGGACTCAAAGGCGTGGGGGGAACACCGGGGAGCTGTTTTTT. This gives the protein CASSPGTQRRGGNTGELFF. Full variable domain (remainder filled in from reference TRBV5-4 and TRBJ2-2): ETGVTQSPTHLIKTRGQQVTLRCSSQSGHNTVSWYQQALGQGPQFIFQYYREEENGRGNFPPRFSGLQFPNYSSELNVNALELDDSALYLCASSPGTQRRGGNTGELFFGEGSRLTVL.

J is TRBJ1-1 and V is TRBV6-2 or TRBV6-3; a possible D gene is TRBD1 (6 bases). The CDR3 loop spans 15 amino acids. CDR1 is MNHEY, CDR2 SVGEGT, per germline. V was clipped by 5 bases and J by 1 base, with 14 bases between them. CDR3 sequence: CASSPGPRGNTEAFF. CDR3 sequence (DNA): TGTGCCAGCAGTCCGGGACCCAGGGGGAACACTGAAGCTTTCTTT.

The rearrangement uses TRBV7-9 and TRBJ2-1; TRBD2 matches at 10 bases. Germline V gene data show CDR1 as SEHNR and CDR2 as FQNEAQ (reference sequence). With 5 bases clipped from V and 0 bases from J, the junction kept 7 bases outside the gene matches. The CDR3 contains 17 residues. This CDR3 is CASSPGLAMDSYNEQFF. The CDR3 DNA sequence: TGTGCCAGCAGCCCGGGACTAGCGATGGACTCCTACAATGAGCAGTTCTTC.

The rearrangement uses TRBV6-5 and TRBJ1-3; 7 bases are a match to TRBD1. J gave up 0 bases and V 2 bases, and 4 bases lay outside the gene matches. The CDR3 is 16 amino acids. Germline-derived CDR1 and CDR2 are MNHEY and SVGAGI. The CDR3 reads CASSYPGTASGNTIYF. As DNA, the CDR3 is TGTGCCAGCAGTTACCCCGGGACAGCCTCTGGAAACACCATATATTTT.

The rearrangement uses TRBV6-5 and TRBJ1-1, with TRBD1 matching over 9 bases. The J segment lost 5 bases and the V segment lost 2 bases, leaving 6 bases of the junction unmatched. CDR3 length: 15 residues. Germline CDR1 is MNHEY and CDR2 is SVGAGI. CDR3 sequence: CASSYRDRAGTEAFF. CDR3 coding DNA: TGTGCCAGCAGTTACCGGGACAGGGCGGGAACTGAAGCTTTCTTT.

This chain joins TRBV2 and TRBJ2-2, with D possibly being TRBD2 (5 bases). The length of the CDR3 is 16 residues. Between the trimmed V and J ends, which lost 5 bases and 3 bases, there was a span of 16 bases. Per germline, CDR1 SNHLY and CDR2 FYNNEI. The CDR3 reads CASSPDPGSYTGELFF. The CDR3, as DNA: TGTGCCAGCAGTCCTGATCCGGGGTCTTACACCGGGGAGCTGTTTTTT.

V and J are TRBV19 and TRBJ1-2, with a tentative D call TRBD1 (5 bases). The germline V gene encodes CDR1 LNHDA and CDR2 SQIVND (reference sequence). This CDR3 region has 14 residues. V lost 7 bases and J 4 bases, leaving 16 bases between the germline ends. CDR3 region: CASTPGPASYGYTF. As DNA, the CDR3 is TGTGCCAGTACCCCAGGGCCTGCTAGCTATGGCTACACCTTC. Supplemented by reference TRBV19 and TRBJ1-2, the full variable domain reads DGGITQSPKYLFRKEGQNVTLSCEQNLNHDAMYWYRQDPGQGLRLIYYSQIVNDFQKGDIAEGYSVSREKKESFPLTVTSAQKNPTAFYLCASTPGPASYGYTFGSGTRLTVV.

The V call is TRBV3-1 (or the pseudogene TRBV3-2), the J call TRBJ2-6, with 11 bases identical to TRBD1. This CDR3 comprises 21 residues. V gave up 2 bases and J gave up 2 bases; unmatched junction bases: 14. Germline V gene lookup returns CDR1 LGHDT and CDR2 YNNKEL (reference sequence). In nucleotides, the CDR3 is TGTGCCAGCAGCCAAAAAAGCGGGGGGACAGGGGGATTCACTGGGGCCAACGTCCTGACTTTC. Translating it yields CASSQKSGGTGGFTGANVLTF.

This chain links TRBV6-1 with TRBJ1-5, with 7 bases lining up with TRBD1. Per the germline V gene, CDR1 is MNHNS and CDR2 is SASEGT. This CDR3 is 15 amino acids long. V dropped 1 base and J dropped 2; count of bases not matched to a gene: 2. The CDR3 sequence: CASSEGDRGNQPQHF. The CDR3 bases are TGTGCCAGCAGTGAAGGTGACAGGGGCAATCAGCCCCAGCATTTT.

V is TRBV3-1 (or the pseudogene TRBV3-2) and J is TRBJ2-7; the match to TRBD2 covers 11 bases. This CDR3 has 16 amino acids. Germline V gene lookup returns CDR1 LGHDT and CDR2 YNNKEL (reference sequence). Trimming took 1 base from V and 2 from J; bases not matched to a gene: 4. The CDR3 loop reads CASSQVVLAGAYEQYF. CDR3 bases: TGTGCCAGCAGCCAAGTAGTACTAGCGGGGGCCTACGAGCAGTACTTC.

This chain joins TRBV7-9 and TRBJ2-1; no firm D call. Per the germline V gene, CDR1 is SEHNR and CDR2 is FQNEAQ (reference sequence). The CDR3 totals 15 residues. Between the trimmed V and J ends, which lost 5 bases and 7 bases, there was a span of 18 bases. The CDR3 is CASSPLVAHRNEQFF. In nucleotides, the CDR3 is TGTGCCAGCAGCCCTCTGGTTGCCCACCGGAATGAGCAGTTCTTC.